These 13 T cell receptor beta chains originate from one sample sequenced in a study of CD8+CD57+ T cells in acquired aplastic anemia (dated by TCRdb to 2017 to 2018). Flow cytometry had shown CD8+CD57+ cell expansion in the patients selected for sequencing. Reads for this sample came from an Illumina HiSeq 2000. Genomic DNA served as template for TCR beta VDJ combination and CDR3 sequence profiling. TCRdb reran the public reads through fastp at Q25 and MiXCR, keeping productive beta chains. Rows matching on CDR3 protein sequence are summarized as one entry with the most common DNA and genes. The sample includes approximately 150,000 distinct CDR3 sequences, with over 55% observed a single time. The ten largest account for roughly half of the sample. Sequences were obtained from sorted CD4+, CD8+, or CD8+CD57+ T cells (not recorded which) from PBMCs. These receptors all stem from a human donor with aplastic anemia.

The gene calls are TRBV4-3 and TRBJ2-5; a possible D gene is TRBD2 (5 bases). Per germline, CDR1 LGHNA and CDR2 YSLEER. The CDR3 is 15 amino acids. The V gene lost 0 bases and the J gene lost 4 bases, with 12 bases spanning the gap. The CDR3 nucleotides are TGCGCCAGCAGCCAAGACGGGATCCATTCAGAGACCCAGTACTTC. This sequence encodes CASSQDGIHSETQYF.

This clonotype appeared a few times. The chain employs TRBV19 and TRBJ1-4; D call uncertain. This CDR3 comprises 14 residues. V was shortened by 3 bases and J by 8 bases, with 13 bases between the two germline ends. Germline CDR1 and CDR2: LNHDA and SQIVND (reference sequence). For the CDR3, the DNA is TGTGCCAGTAGTATCTCCCAAGCGAGAGAAAAACTGTTTTTT. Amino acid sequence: CASSISQAREKLFF.

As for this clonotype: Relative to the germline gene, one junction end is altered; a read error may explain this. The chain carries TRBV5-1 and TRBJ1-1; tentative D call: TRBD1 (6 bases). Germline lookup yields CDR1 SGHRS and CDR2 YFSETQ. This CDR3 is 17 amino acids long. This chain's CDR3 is CASSSNYRAALNTEAFF. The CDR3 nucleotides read TGTGCCAGCAGCTCGAACTACAGGGCTGCGCTGAACACTGAAGCTTTCTTT.

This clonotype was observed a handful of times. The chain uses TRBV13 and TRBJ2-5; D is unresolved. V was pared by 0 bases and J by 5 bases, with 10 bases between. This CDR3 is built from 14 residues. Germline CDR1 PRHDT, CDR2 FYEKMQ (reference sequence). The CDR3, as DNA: TGTGCCAGCAGCTTAGGCCAGGCTCGGGAGACCCAGTACTTC. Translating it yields CASSLGQARETQYF.

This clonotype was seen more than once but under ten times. The DNA for the CDR3 is TGCAGCGTTCGACCTAGCGGAAACAACGAGCAGTACTTC. Translating it yields CSVRPSGNNEQYF. The chain uses TRBV29-1 and TRBJ2-7; the match to TRBD2 covers 7 bases. The germline V gene has CDR1 SQVTM and CDR2 ANQGSEA. V was clipped by 5 bases and J by 5 bases; unmatched bases: 9. The CDR3 has 13 residues.

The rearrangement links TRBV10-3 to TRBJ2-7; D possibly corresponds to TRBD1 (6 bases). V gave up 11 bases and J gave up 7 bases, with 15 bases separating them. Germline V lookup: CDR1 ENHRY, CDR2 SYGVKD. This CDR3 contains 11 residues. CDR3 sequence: CAAQGVREQYF. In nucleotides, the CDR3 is TGTGCCGCACAGGGAGTGAGGGAGCAGTACTTC.

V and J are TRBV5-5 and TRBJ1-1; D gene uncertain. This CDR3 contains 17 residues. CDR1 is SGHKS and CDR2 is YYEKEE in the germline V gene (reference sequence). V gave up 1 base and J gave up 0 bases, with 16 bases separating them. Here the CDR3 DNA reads TGTGCCAGCAGCTTGTCGGTTGGTCTGGTTGTGAACACTGAAGCTTTCTTT. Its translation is CASSLSVGLVVNTEAFF.

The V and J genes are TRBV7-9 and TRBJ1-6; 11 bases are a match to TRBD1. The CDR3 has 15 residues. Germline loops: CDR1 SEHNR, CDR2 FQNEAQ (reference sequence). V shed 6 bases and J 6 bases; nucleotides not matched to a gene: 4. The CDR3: CASREGTGGNSPLHF. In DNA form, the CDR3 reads TGTGCCAGCAGGGAAGGGACAGGGGGTAATTCACCCCTCCACTTT.

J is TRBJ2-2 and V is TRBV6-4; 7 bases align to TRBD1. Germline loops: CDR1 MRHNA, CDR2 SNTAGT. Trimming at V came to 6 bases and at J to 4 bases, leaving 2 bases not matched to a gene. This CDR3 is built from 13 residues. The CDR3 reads CASSEGATGELFF. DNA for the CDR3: TGTGCCAGCAGCGAGGGGGCCACCGGGGAGCTGTTTTTT.

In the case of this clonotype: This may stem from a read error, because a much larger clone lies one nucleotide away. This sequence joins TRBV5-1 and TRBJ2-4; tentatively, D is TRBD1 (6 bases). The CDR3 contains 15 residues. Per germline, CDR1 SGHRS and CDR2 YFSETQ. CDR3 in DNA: TGCGCCGGCAGCTCCTATCCAGGGGCGAAAAACATTCAGTACTTC. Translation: CAGSSYPGAKNIQYF.

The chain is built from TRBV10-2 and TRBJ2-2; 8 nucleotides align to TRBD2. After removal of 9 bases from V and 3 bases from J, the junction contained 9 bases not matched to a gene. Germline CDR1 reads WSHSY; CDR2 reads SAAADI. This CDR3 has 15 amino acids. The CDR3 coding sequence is TGCGCCAGTTCGAGCGGGAGTTCAGACACCGGGGAGCTGTTTTTT. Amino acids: CASSSGSSDTGELFF.

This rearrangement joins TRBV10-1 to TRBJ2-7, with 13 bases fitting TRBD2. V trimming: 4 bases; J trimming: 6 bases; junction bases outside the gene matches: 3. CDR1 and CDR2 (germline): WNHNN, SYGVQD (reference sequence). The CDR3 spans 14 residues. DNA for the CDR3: TGCGCCAGCAGTGGAACTAGCGGGGGGGCCGAGCAGTACTTC. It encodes CASSGTSGGAEQYF.

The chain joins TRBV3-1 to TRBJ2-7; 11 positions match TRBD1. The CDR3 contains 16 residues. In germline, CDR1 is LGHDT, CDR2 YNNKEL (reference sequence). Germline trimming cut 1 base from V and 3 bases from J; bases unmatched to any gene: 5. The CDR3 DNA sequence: TGTGCCAGCAGCCAAGTACCGGGACAGGGGGTCTACGAGCAGTACGTC. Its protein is CASSQVPGQGVYEQYV.